The 14 T cell receptor beta chains listed next were all sequenced from one sample in a study of PD-L1 blockade in urothelial cancer. Method: immunoSEQ multiplex PCR; TCRdb's copy keeps in-frame clones and lacks some. The sample records some 76,000 clones, less than 90% being singletons. The input for sequencing was PBMCs, taken around atezolizumab (anti-PD-L1) treatment. Receptor source: a man aged 55 to 69 with urothelial cancer.

The chain recombines TRBV10-3 with TRBJ2-1; D is unresolved. CDR3 length equals 14 residues. V was pared by 8 bases and J by 5 bases, with 16 bases between. Germline-derived CDR1 and CDR2 are ENHRY and SYGVKD. The CDR3 region has the DNA TGTGCCATCTTGATACCCGCTCCTAACAATGAGCAGTTCTTC. Translation: CAILIPAPNNEQFF.

The chain has TRBV5-8 and TRBJ2-3; TRBD2 is a possible D gene (7 bases). The CDR3 sequence is 16 residues long. V dropped 4 bases and J dropped 2 bases, with 17 bases sitting between them. Germline-derived CDR1 and CDR2 are SGHTS and YDEGEE. The CDR3 region has the DNA TGTGCCAGCAGCCCAGGAACAGGGAGGGACACAGATACGCAGTATTTT. Translated, it gives CASSPGTGRDTDTQYF.

This sequence joins TRBV4-2 and TRBJ2-1; 8 bases are a match to TRBD2. V lost 6 bases, J lost 0 bases, and 4 bases stayed unmatched. CDR3 length: 15 amino acids. Germline assignment: CDR1 LGHNA and CDR2 YNFKEQ. The CDR3 DNA reads TGTGCCAGCAGACTAAGCGGGAGCTCCTACAATGAGCAGTTCTTC. This codes for CASRLSGSSYNEQFF.

This chain links TRBV25-1 with TRBJ1-1; a possible D gene is TRBD1 (6 bases). The CDR3 is 12 amino acids. V was cut by 3 bases and J by 8 bases, with 10 bases left in between. Germline CDR1 is MGHDK and CDR2 is SYGVNS. In DNA form, the CDR3 reads TGTGCCAGCAGTGATTACAGGGTCGAAGCTTTCTTT. This sequence encodes CASSDYRVEAFF. Complete variable domain (other parts from reference TRBV25-1 and TRBJ1-1): EADIYQTPRYLVIGTGKKITLECSQTMGHDKMYWYQQDPGMELHLIHYSYGVNSTEKGDLSSESTVSRIRTEHFPLTLESARPSHTSQYLCASSDYRVEAFFGQGTRLTVV.

CDR3 nucleotides: TGCAGCGTTGGAGATTCCGGGTACGAGCAGTACTTC. The encoded protein is CSVGDSGYEQYF. V gene TRBV29-1 combines with J gene TRBJ2-7, with no clear D. The CDR3 covers 12 residues. CDR1 SQVTM and CDR2 ANQGSEA come from the germline V gene. V lost 4 bases and J 4 bases, leaving 11 bases between the germline ends.

This chain connects TRBV7-9 to TRBJ2-1, with 11 bases lining up with TRBD1. This CDR3 comprises 15 residues. Trimming at V came to 5 bases and at J to 1 base, leaving 1 base not matched to a gene. In germline, CDR1 is SEHNR, CDR2 FQNEAQ (reference sequence). The CDR3 reads CASSRDRGSYNEQFF. DNA for the CDR3: TGTGCCAGCAGCCGGGACAGGGGGTCCTACAATGAGCAGTTCTTC.

The chain has TRBV5-1 and TRBJ2-7; weak D call: TRBD2 (5 bases). The CDR3 runs to 15 residues. The V gene's germline CDR1 is SGHRS and CDR2 YFSETQ. V shed 0 bases and J shed 5 bases, with 15 bases lying between them. The CDR3 loop reads CASSLAGGVENEQYF. As DNA, the CDR3 is TGCGCCAGCAGCTTGGCCGGAGGAGTCGAGAACGAGCAGTACTTC.

The J gene is TRBJ1-2, the V gene TRBV5-1; TRBD1 matches at 9 bases. The CDR3 runs to 15 residues. J lost 4 bases, V lost 0 bases, and 4 bases had no gene match. Looked up from germline, CDR1 is SGHRS and CDR2 is YFSETQ. CDR3 sequence: CASSLETGGVYGYTF. The DNA of the CDR3 is TGCGCCAGCAGCTTGGAAACAGGGGGCGTCTATGGCTACACCTTC.

This clone is a singleton in its sample. The genes are TRBV10-3 and TRBJ1-2; 8 nucleotides match TRBD1. Germline lookup yields CDR1 ENHRY and CDR2 SYGVKD. This CDR3 has 16 residues. Germline trimming cut 4 bases from V and 0 bases from J; bases unmatched to any gene: 7. The CDR3 DNA reads as TGTGCCATCAGTGGTGCACAGGGGGAAGCTAACTATGGCTACACCTTC. Translated, it gives CAISGAQGEANYGYTF.

V and J are TRBV11-2 and TRBJ2-1; 10 bases are a match to TRBD1. The J segment lost 6 bases and the V segment lost 1 base, leaving 3 bases of the junction unmatched. CDR1 is SGHAT, CDR2 FQNNGV, per germline. The CDR3 is 15 residues long. CDR3: CASSLGTGGTNEQFF. The CDR3 region has the DNA TGTGCCAGCAGCTTAGGGACAGGGGGGACCAATGAGCAGTTCTTC.

CDR3 sequence (DNA): TGTGCCAGCAGCGTTCACAGGGAGTCCTACGAGCAGTACTTC. It is translated as CASSVHRESYEQYF. This chain connects TRBV9 to TRBJ2-7, with D possibly being TRBD1 (6 bases). The CDR3 sequence is 14 residues long. CDR1 is SGDLS and CDR2 is YYNGEE in the germline V gene. V was cut by 2 bases and J by 1 base, with 10 bases left in between.

The rearrangement uses TRBV28 and TRBJ2-3; possible D gene TRBD1, 5 bases. The germline V and J ends were trimmed by 7 bases and 1 base, with 15 bases remaining between them. The CDR3 has 15 residues. Germline-derived CDR1 and CDR2 are MDHEN and SYDVKM. For the CDR3, the DNA is TGTGCCAGCACCCCAGGTTGGGGCGGCACAGATACGCAGTATTTT. This translates into CASTPGWGGTDTQYF.

This clone came up a few times. In nucleotides, the CDR3 is TGTGCCAGCAGTGTAAGACAGGGGAACTATGGCTACACCTTC. This translates into CASSVRQGNYGYTF. The chain is built from TRBV2 and TRBJ1-2; 8 nucleotides line up with TRBD1. V shed 4 bases and J 2 bases; nucleotides not matched to a gene: 3. Germline loops: CDR1 SNHLY, CDR2 FYNNEI. There are 14 residues in the CDR3.

The chain couples TRBV5-1 to TRBJ2-3; 10 bases fit TRBD1. The CDR3 is 14 residues long. The germline V gene encodes CDR1 SGHRS and CDR2 YFSETQ. V gave up 0 bases and J gave up 5 bases; unmatched junction bases: 0. In nucleotides, the CDR3 is TGCGCCAGCAGCTTGGGGGACAGGGGAGATACGCAGTATTTT. Protein sequence: CASSLGDRGDTQYF.